This TCR beta chain was captured by sequencing in a study of shared clonotypes between healthy human individuals. For the study at large: A donor's plate count was three for CD4 naive and three for CD4 memory; CD8 naive had two and CD8 memory one. Points from the study as a whole: Blood alone was sampled, and tissue repertoires likely differ. Sharing across four donors was highest in naive CD4 (roughly 5%) and lowest in memory CD8 (roughly 0.4%).

An assay was performed, and its level was deep. Method: immunoSEQ multiplex PCR; TCRdb's copy keeps in-frame clones and lacks some. This repertoire shows under 750,000 clones, 72% found once; its top ten account for roughly 1.8%. Note on this clone: The antigen is not known. Other DNA sequences in this sample translate to the same CDR3.

The sequenced material came from memory CD4+ T cells sorted from blood. Subset specified: CD45RA-negative fraction. The source of this sequence is a woman aged 25 to 39 in good health.

CDR3 DNA sequence: TGTGCCAGCAGCACAGGGCCGAGCTCCTACGAGCAGTACTTC. Translation: CASSTGPSSYEQYF. This chain connects TRBV6-1 to TRBJ2-7; perhaps TRBD1 as D (6 bases). The CDR3 runs 14 residues. V shed 6 bases and J shed 0 bases, with 12 bases lying between them. Germline lookup yields CDR1 MNHNS and CDR2 SASEGT.